The present T cell receptor (beta chain) was sequenced within a study of blood T cells in healthy people across ages. A second PCR of about 7 to 12 cycles used a sample-barcoded 5' primer and a J-beta primer mix. TCRdb independently ran MiXCR on the 5' RACE reads; one entry per CDR3 protein. The data show around 1,700,000 distinct CDR3 sequences, 28% seen once. The donors, healthy Caucasians from Russia, were aged about 6 to 95. Study-wide findings and caveats: Diversity estimated from one million T cells was considered an underestimate.

This CDR3 spans 13 amino acids. Germline loops: CDR1 SEHNR, CDR2 FQNEAQ (reference sequence). V trimming: 5 bases; J trimming: 7 bases; junction bases outside the gene matches: 6. Comments on this clonotype: No antigen is known for it.

The material sequenced was blood. This sequence joins TRBV7-9 and TRBJ1-2, with 8 positions matching TRBD1. The TCR sequence derives from a woman aged 25-40 years in good health. CDR3 protein: CASSAGQGGGYTF. The CDR3 DNA sequence: TGTGCCAGCAGCGCTGGACAGGGCGGTGGCTACACCTTC.